These 9 T cell receptor beta chains originate from one sample sequenced in a study of CD8 T cells in Susac syndrome. Random-hexamer reverse transcription was applied to roughly 0.5 to 1 ug RNA. TCRdb called the immunoSEQ multiplex PCR reads again in MiXCR, with one record for every CDR3 protein. In the table there are roughly 200,000 distinct CDR3 sequences, around 95% of which are singletons. Sequenced input: CD4+ T cells from PBMCs. All receptors come from a human donor in good health.

The genes are TRBV20-1 and TRBJ2-7; D not certain. CDR3 length: 11 amino acids. V lost 0 bases and J 7 bases, leaving 7 bases between the germline ends. Looked up from germline, CDR1 is DFQATT and CDR2 is SNEGSKA (reference sequence). Here the CDR3 DNA reads TGCAGTGCTAGAGAGGGATTTGAGCAGTACGTC. Translating gives CSAREGFEQYV.

Only one count was recorded for this clonotype. V gene TRBV19 combines with J gene TRBJ1-2, with 7 bases matching TRBD1. Trimming took 5 bases from V and 1 from J; bases not matched to a gene: 10. This CDR3 region has 16 residues. The germline V gene encodes CDR1 LNHDA and CDR2 SQIVND (reference sequence). The CDR3 nucleotides are TGTGCCAGTAGTTACCGGGACAGCAAACTTAACTATGGCTACACCTTC. Protein: CASSYRDSKLNYGYTF.

V is TRBV29-1 and J is TRBJ1-1, with D perhaps TRBD1 (5 bases). The CDR3 length is 11 residues. The germline CDR1 and CDR2 sequences are SQVTM and ANQGSEA. The V gene lost 8 bases and the J gene lost 3 bases, with 10 bases spanning the gap. This chain's CDR3 is CSLGDDTEAFF. For the CDR3, the DNA is TGCAGCTTGGGGGATGACACTGAAGCTTTCTTT.

This chain links TRBV7-9 with TRBJ1-1, with D hard to call. Trimming pared 0 bases from V and 4 bases from J, leaving 3 bases between. From germline, CDR1 is SEHNR and CDR2 FQNEAQ (reference sequence). This CDR3 has 12 amino acids. CDR3 DNA sequence: TGTGCCAGCAGCTTAGCGACCACTGAAGCTTTCTTT. Amino acids: CASSLATTEAFF.

The DNA of the CDR3 is TGTGCCAGCAGCCCGAGTGAGGGGAGCACAGATACGCAGTATTTT. Protein product: CASSPSEGSTDTQYF. The V call is TRBV9, the J call TRBJ2-3; D tentatively reads TRBD1 or TRBD2 (5 bases each). From germline, CDR1 is SGDLS and CDR2 YYNGEE. V was trimmed by 4 bases and J by 0 bases, leaving 12 bases between them. This CDR3 spans 15 amino acids.

V and J are TRBV3-1 and TRBJ1-2, with TRBD1 matching 8 bases. After removal of 4 bases from V and 7 bases from J, the junction contained 5 bases not matched to a gene. The germline V gene encodes CDR1 LGHDT and CDR2 YNNKEL (reference sequence). This CDR3 contains 13 residues. The CDR3, as DNA: TGTGCCAGCAGCCGGGACAGGCTGGTTGGCTACACCTTC. It encodes CASSRDRLVGYTF.

This chain links TRBV15 with TRBJ2-7; D is perhaps TRBD1 (5 bases). Germline assignment: CDR1 LNHNV and CDR2 YYDKDF (reference sequence). The CDR3 is 14 residues long. V was clipped by 2 bases and J by 3 bases, with 11 bases between them. CDR3 in DNA: TGTGCCACCAGCAGATCCGGACAAGGCTACGAGCAGTACTTC. It specifies CATSRSGQGYEQYF.

This clonotype was recorded only once. V is TRBV29-1 and J is TRBJ2-3, with D tentatively TRBD1 or TRBD2 (5 bases each). The CDR3 has 13 amino acids. The V and J ends lost 4 bases and 6 bases respectively, with 14 bases between them. The germline CDR1 and CDR2 sequences are SQVTM and ANQGSEA. The chain's CDR3 is CSVVGVREDTQYF. As DNA, the CDR3 is TGCAGCGTTGTGGGAGTCAGGGAGGATACGCAGTATTTT.

The CDR3 loop reads CASSFLSYNEQFF. The CDR3 DNA follows: TGTGCCAGCAGTTTTCTCTCCTACAATGAGCAGTTCTTC. V gene TRBV12-3 or TRBV12-4 combines with J gene TRBJ2-1; D gene uncertain. CDR3 length equals 13 residues. The V gene lost 3 bases and the J gene lost 0 bases, with 3 bases spanning the gap.